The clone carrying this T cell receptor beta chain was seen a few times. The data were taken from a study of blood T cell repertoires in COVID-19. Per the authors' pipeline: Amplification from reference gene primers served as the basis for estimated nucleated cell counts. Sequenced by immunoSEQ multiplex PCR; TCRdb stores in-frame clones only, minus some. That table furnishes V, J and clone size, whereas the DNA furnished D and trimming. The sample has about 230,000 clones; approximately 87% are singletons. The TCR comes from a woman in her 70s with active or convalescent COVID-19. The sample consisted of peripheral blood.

CDR3 in amino acids: CASSGRARTEAFF. The CDR3 DNA follows: TGCGCCAGCTCCGGCAGGGCGAGGACTGAAGCTTTCTTT. This chain joins TRBV4-1 and TRBJ1-1; tentative D call: TRBD1 (5 bases). Germline lookup yields CDR1 MGHRA and CDR2 YSYEKL. The CDR3 runs 13 residues. V lost 8 bases to trimming and J lost 5 bases, with 15 bases between them.